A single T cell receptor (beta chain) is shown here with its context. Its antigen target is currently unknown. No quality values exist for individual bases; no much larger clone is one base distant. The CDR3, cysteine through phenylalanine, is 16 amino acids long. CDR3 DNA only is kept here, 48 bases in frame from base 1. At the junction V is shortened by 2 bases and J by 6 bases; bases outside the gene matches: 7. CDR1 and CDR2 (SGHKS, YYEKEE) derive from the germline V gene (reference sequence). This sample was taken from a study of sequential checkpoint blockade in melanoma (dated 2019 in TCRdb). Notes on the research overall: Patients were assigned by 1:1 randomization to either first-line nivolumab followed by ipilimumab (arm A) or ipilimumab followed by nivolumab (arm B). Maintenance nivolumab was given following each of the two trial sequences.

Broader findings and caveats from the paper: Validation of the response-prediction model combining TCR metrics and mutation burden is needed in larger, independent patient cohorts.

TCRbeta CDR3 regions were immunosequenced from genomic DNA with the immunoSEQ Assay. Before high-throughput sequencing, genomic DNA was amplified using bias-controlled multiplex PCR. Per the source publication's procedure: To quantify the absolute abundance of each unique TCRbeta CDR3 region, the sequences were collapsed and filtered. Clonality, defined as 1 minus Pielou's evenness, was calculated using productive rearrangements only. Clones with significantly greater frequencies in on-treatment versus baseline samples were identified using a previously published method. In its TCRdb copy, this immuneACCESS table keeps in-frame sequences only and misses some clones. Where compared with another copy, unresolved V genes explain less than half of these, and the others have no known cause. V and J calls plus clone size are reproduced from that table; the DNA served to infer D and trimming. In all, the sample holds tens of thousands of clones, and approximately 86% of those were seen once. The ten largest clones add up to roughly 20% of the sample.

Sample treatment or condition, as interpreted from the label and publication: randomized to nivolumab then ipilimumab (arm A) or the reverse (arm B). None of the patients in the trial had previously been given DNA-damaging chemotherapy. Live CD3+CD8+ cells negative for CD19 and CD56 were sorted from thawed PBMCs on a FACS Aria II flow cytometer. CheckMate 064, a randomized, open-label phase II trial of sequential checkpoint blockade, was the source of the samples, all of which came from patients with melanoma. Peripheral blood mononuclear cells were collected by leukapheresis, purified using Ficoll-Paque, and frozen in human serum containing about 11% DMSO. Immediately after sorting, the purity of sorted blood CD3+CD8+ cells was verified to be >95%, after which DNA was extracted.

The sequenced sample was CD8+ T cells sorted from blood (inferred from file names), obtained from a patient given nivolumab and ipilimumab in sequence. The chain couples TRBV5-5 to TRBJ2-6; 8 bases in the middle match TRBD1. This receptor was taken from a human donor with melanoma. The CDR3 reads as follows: CASSLGQGPLANVLTF. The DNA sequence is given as TGTGCCAGCAGCTTAGGACAGGGCCCGTTGGCCAACGTCCTGACTTTC.